This TCR beta chain was identified in a study of T cells after yellow fever vaccination. A universal primer site and UMIs were added as TCR cDNA was made by 5'RACE template switching. MiXCR, applied by TCRdb to the 5' RACE reads, yields one record per CDR3 protein. The data hold some 350,000 distinct CDR3 sequences, with roughly 4% observed a single time. The CDR3 is 13 amino acids. Trimming removed 5 bases at V and 7 bases at J, with 13 bases between. CDR1 and CDR2 from the germline V gene are LNHDA and SQIVND (reference sequence). This clonotype was picked up many times. This chain joins TRBV19 and TRBJ2-3; no firm D call. The receptor was derived from a young man who received the YFV17D yellow fever vaccine. The sample was PBMCs, taken 5 days after the yellow fever booster vaccination. The CDR3 region has the DNA TGTGCCAGTAGTCCCTCTTCGGAAAATACGCAGTATTTT. This sequence encodes CASSPSSENTQYF.